The 2 T cell receptor beta chains below were found in one sample sequenced in a study of a mutant IDH1 vaccine in newly diagnosed glioma. Time point specified: baseline, week 1 (first vaccination visit). Treatment indicated: pre-vaccination baseline after standard-of-care therapy. The protocol was immunoSEQ multiplex PCR, while the TCRdb copy is restricted to in-frame clones and leaves out a portion. In the table there are approximately 54,000 clones, roughly 80% of which are singletons. The input for sequencing was PBMCs, taken from a glioma patient treated with radiotherapy, temozolomide or both. The receptors were gathered from a man younger than 35 with glioma.

This clone was recorded a few times. The chain is built from TRBV6-5 and TRBJ1-5; no reliable D call. The CDR3 totals 13 residues. Deletions cut 6 bases from V and 0 bases from J, with 6 bases between. CDR1 and CDR2 (germline): MNHEY, SVGAGI. The CDR3 spells CASRKYSNQPQHF. The CDR3 DNA is TGTGCCAGCAGAAAGTATAGCAATCAGCCCCAGCATTTT.

V gene TRBV5-4 combines with J gene TRBJ2-7; TRBD1 matches at 10 bases. V gave up 3 bases and J gave up 7 bases; unmatched junction bases: 10. The germline V gene encodes CDR1 SGHNT and CDR2 YYREEE (reference sequence). This CDR3 comprises 15 residues. CDR3 loop: CASSYQGQGFWEQYF. CDR3 DNA: TGTGCCAGCAGCTATCAGGGACAGGGGTTTTGGGAGCAGTACTTC.